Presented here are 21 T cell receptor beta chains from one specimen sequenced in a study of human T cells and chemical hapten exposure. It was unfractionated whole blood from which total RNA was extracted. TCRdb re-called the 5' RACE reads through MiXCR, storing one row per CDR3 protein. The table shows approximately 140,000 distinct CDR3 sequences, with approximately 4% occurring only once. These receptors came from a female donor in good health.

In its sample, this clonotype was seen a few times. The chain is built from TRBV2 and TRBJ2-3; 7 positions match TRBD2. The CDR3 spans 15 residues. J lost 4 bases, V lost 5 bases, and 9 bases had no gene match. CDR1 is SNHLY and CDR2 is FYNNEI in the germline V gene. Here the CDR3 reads CASSKPGGAADTQYF. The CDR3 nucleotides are TGTGCCAGCAGTAAACCGGGGGGTGCGGCAGATACGCAGTATTTT.

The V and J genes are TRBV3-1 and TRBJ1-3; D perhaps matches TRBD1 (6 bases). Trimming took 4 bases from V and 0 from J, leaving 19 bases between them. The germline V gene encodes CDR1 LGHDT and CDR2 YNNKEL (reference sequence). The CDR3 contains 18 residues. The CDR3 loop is CASSRGPRSSSSGNTIYF. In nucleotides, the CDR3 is TGTGCCAGCAGCCGGGGGCCGAGGTCCTCGAGCTCTGGAAACACCATATATTTT.

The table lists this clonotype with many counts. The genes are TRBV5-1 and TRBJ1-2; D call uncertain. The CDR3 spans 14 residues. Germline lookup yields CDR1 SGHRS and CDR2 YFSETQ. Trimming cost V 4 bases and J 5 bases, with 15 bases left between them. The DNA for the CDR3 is TGCGCCAGCAGCGCACCCGGCAACCGGTATGGCTACACCTTC. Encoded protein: CASSAPGNRYGYTF.

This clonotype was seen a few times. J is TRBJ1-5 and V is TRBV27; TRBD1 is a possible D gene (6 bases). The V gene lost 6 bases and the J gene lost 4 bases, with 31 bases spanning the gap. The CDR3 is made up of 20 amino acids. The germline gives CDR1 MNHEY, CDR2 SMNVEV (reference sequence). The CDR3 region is CASSPRPPTGTQYGNQPQHF. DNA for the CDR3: TGTGCCAGCAGCCCCAGGCCCCCCACAGGGACCCAGTATGGTAATCAGCCCCAGCATTTT.

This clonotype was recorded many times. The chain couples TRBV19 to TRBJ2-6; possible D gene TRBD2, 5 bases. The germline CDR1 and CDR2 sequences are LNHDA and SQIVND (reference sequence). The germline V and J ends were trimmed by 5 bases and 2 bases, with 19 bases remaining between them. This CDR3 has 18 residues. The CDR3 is CASSSLLGSPPGANVLTF. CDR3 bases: TGTGCCAGTAGTTCCCTGTTAGGGAGCCCACCTGGGGCCAACGTCCTGACTTTC.

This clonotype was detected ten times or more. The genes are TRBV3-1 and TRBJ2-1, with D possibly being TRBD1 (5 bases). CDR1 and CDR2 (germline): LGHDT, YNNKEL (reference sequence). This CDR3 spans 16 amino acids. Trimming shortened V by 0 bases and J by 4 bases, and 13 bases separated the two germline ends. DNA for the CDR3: TGTGCCAGCAGCCAAGATGGCCAGGGAATATACAATGAGCAGTTCTTC. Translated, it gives CASSQDGQGIYNEQFF.

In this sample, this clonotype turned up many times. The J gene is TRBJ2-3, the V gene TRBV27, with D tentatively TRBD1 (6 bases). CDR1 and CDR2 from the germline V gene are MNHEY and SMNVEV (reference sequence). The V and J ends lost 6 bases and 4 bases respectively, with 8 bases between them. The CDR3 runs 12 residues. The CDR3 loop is CASRQGSDTQYF. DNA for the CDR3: TGTGCCAGCAGACAGGGATCAGATACGCAGTATTTT.

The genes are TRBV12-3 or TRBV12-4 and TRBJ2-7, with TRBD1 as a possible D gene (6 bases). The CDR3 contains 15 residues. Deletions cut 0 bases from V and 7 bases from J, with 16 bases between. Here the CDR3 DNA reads TGTGCCAGCAGTTTAGCCCGTACTACAGGGAGTGAGCAGTACTTC. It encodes CASSLARTTGSEQYF.

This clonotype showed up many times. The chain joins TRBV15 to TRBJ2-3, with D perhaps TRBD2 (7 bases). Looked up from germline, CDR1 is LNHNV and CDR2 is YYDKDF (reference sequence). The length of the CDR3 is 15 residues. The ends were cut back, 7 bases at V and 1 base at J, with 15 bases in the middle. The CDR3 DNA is TGTGCCACCATGGGGGGCGCGGGGGGCACAGATACGCAGTATTTT. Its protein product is CATMGGAGGTDTQYF.

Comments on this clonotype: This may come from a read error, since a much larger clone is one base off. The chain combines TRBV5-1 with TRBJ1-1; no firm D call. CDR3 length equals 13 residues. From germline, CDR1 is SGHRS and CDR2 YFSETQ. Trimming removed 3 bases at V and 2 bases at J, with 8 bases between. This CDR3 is CASSCPGNTEAFF. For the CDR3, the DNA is TGCGCCAGCAGCTGCCCAGGTAACACTGAAGCTTTCTTT. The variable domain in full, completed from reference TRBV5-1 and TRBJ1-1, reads KAGVTQTPRYLIKTRGQQVTLSCSPISGHRSVSWYQQTPGQGLQFLFEYFSETQRNKGNFPGRFSGRQFSNSRSEMNVSTLELGDSALYLCASSCPGNTEAFFGQGTRLTVV.

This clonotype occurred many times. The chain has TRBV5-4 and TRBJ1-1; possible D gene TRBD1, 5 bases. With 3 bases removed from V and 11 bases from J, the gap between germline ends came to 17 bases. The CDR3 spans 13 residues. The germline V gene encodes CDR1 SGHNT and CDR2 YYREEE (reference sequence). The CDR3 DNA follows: TGTGCCAGCAGCTCCGGGACGTCCCCTGGGGCTTTCTTT. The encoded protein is CASSSGTSPGAFF.

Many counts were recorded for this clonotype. The CDR3 sequence is CASSLVSGRETQYF. The CDR3 DNA reads as TGCGCCAGCAGCTTGGTGTCGGGACGGGAGACCCAGTACTTC. The chain is built from TRBV5-1 and TRBJ2-5; D assignment may be TRBD1 or TRBD2 (5 bases each). The CDR3 contains 14 residues. With 0 bases removed from V and 5 bases from J, the gap between germline ends came to 11 bases. Looked up from germline, CDR1 is SGHRS and CDR2 is YFSETQ.

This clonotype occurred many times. The CDR3 coding sequence is TGTGCCACCTCAAGGGGAGGGGGCTACGATTCACCCCTCCACTTT. This encodes CATSRGGGYDSPLHF. The V call is TRBV9, the J call TRBJ1-6; TRBD1 agrees at 7 bases. V lost 9 bases and J lost 8; bases outside the gene matches: 14. The CDR3 has 15 amino acids. CDR1 SGDLS and CDR2 YYNGEE come from the germline V gene.

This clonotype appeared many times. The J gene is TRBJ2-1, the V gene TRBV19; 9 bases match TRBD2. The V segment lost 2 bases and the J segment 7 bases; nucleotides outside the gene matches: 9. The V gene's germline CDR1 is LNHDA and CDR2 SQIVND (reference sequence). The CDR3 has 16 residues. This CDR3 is CASSILRLAGRNEQFF. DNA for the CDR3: TGTGCCAGTAGTATATTAAGGCTAGCGGGGAGGAATGAGCAGTTCTTC. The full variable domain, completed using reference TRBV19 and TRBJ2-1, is DGGITQSPKYLFRKEGQNVTLSCEQNLNHDAMYWYRQDPGQGLRLIYYSQIVNDFQKGDIAEGYSVSREKKESFPLTVTSAQKNPTAFYLCASSILRLAGRNEQFFGPGTRLTVL.

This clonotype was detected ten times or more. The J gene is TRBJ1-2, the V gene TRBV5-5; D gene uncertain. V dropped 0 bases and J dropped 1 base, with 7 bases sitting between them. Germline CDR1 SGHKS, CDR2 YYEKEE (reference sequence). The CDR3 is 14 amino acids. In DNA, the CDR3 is TGTGCCAGCAGCTTGGGTAGTATTAACTATGGCTACACCTTC. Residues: CASSLGSINYGYTF.

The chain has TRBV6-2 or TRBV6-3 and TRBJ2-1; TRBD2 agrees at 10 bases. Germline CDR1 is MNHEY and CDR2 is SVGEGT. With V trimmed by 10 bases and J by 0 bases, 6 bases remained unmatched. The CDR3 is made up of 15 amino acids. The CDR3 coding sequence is TGTGCCAACAGCGGGGGGGGTAGCTCCTACAATGAGCAGTTCTTC. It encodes CANSGGGSSYNEQFF.

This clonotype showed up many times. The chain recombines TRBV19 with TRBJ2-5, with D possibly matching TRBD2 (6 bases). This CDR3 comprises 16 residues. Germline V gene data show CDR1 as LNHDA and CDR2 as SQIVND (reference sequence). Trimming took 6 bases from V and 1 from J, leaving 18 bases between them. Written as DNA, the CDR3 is TGTGCCAGTAGAGGTTGGGACTCTCGATCCCAAGAGACCCAGTACTTC. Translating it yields CASRGWDSRSQETQYF.

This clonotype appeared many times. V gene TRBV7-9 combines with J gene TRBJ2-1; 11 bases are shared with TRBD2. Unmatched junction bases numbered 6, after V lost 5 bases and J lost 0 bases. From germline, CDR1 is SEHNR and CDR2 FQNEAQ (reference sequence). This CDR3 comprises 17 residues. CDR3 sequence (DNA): TGTGCCAGCAGCGTACTAGCGGGAGCGAGCTCCTACAATGAGCAGTTCTTC. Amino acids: CASSVLAGASSYNEQFF.

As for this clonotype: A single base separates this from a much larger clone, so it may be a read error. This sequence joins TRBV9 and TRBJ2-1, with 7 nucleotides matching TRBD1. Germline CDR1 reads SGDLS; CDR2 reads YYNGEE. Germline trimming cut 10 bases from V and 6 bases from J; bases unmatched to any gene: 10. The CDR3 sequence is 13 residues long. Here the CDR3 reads CASGTATCNEQFF. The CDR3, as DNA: TGTGCCTCCGGGACAGCCACCTGCAATGAGCAGTTCTTC.

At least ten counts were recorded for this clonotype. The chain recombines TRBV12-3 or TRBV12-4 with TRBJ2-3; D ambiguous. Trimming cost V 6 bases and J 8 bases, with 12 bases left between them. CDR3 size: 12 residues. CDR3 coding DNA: TGTGCCAGCAGCTCCTCCCTAGTTACGCAGTATTTT. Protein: CASSSSLVTQYF.

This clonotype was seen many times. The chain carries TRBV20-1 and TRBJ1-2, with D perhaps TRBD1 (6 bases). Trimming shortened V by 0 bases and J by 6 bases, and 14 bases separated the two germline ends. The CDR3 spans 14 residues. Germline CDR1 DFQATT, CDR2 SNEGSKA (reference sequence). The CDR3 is CSARDAGEGDGYTF. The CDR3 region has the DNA TGCAGTGCTAGAGATGCGGGGGAGGGGGATGGCTACACCTTC.